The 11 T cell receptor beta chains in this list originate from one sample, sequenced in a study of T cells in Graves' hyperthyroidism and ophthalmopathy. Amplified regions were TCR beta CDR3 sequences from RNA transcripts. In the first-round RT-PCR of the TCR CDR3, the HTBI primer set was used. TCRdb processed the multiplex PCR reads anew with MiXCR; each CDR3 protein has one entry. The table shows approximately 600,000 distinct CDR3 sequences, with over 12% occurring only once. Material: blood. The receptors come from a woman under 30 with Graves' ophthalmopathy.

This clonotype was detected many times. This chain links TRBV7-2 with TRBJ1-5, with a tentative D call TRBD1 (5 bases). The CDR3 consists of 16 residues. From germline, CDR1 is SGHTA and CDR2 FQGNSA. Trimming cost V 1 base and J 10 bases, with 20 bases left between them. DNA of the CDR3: TGTGCCAGCAGCTTAGTACGATATTCGGGGGGACGTCCCCAGCATTTT. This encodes CASSLVRYSGGRPQHF. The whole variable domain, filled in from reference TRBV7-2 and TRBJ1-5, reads GAGVSQSPSNKVTEKGKDVELRCDPISGHTALYWYRQSLGQGLEFLIYFQGNSAPDKSGLPSDRFSAERTGGSVSTLTIQRTQQEDSAVYLCASSLVRYSGGRPQHFGDGTRLSIL.

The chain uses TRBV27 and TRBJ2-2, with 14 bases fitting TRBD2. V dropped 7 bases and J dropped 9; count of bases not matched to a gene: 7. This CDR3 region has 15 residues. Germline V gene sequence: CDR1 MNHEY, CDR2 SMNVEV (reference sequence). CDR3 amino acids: CASTRGTSGSRELFF. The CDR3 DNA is TGTGCCAGCACCAGAGGGACTAGCGGGAGCAGGGAGCTGTTTTTT.

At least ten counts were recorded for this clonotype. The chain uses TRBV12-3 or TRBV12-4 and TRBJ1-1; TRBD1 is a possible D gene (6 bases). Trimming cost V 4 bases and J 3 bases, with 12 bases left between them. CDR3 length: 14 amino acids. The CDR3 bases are TGTGCCAGCAGTTCGACAGGCACGGACACTGAAGCTTTCTTT. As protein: CASSSTGTDTEAFF.

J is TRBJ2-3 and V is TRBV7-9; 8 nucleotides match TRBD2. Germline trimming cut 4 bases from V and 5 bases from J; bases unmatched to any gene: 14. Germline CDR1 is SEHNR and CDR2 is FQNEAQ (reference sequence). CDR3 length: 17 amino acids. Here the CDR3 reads CASSSRGASGLIDTQYF. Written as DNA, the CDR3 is TGTGCCAGCAGCTCAAGAGGGGCTAGCGGGTTGATAGATACGCAGTATTTT.

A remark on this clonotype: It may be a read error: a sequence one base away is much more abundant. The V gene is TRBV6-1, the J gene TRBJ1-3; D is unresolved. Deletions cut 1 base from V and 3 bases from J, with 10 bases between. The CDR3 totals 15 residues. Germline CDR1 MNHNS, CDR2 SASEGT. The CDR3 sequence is CASSEVRTDGNTIYF. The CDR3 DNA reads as TGTGCCAGCAGTGAAGTTCGGACGGATGGAAACACCATATATTTT.

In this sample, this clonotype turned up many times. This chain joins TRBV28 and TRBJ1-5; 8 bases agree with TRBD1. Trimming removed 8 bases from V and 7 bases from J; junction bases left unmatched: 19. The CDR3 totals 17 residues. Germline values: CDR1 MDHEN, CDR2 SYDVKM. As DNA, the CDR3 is TGTGCCAGCTCCGTCAAGACAGGGGCGCATTTCGGGCAGCCCCAGCATTTT. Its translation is CASSVKTGAHFGQPQHF.

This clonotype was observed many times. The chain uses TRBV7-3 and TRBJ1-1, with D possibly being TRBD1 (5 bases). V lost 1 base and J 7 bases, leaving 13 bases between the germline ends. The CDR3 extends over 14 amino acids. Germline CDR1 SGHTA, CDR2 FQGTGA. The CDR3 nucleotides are TGTGCCAGCAGCTTAATCGGGCAGGGCGATGAAGCTTTCTTT. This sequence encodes CASSLIGQGDEAFF.

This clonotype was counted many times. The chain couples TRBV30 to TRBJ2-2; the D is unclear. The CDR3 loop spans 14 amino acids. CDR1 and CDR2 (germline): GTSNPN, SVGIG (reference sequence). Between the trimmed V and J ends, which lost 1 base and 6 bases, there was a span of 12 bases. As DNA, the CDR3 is TGTGCCTGGAGTGGATCTGGGGTAGCCGGGGAGCTGTTTTTT. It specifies CAWSGSGVAGELFF.

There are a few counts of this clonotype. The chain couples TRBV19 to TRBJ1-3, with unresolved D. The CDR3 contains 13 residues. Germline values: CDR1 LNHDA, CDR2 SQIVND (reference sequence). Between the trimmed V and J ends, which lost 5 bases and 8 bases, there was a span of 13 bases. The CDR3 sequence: CASSAADAYTIYF. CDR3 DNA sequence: TGTGCCAGTAGTGCCGCCGACGCGTACACCATATATTTT.

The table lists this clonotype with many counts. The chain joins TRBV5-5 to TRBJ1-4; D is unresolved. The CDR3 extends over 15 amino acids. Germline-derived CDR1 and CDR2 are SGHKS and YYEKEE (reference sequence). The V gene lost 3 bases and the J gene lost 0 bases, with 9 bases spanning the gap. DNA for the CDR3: TGTGCCAGCAGCTCCACAGATGCAACTAATGAAAAACTGTTTTTT. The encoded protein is CASSSTDATNEKLFF.

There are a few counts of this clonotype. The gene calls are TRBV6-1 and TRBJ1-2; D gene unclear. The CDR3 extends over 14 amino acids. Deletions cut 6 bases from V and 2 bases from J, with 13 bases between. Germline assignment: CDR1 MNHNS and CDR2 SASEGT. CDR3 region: CASSPSDLNYGYTF. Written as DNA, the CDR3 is TGTGCCAGCAGCCCGAGCGACTTGAACTATGGCTACACCTTC.